One sample yielded the 7 T cell receptor beta chains listed below, sequenced in a study of spatial heterogeneity in lung cancer. General study points: Higher tumor mutation counts went along with higher counts of expanded intratumoral alpha and beta TCRs.

The time point: sample taken at primary tumor resection. One entry per CDR3 protein, called by TCRdb with MiXCR from the 5' RACE reads. The sample yields around 13,000 distinct CDR3 sequences, approximately 4.6% seen once. Their cognate antigens are unknown. The sample here was lung tumor tissue, taken at surgery. Every receptor here comes from a male donor with early-stage non-small cell lung cancer.

About this clonotype itself: This beta chain lies outside the target of a library built for alpha chains; its clone size means little. The V call is TRBV7-2, the J call TRBJ2-2; D is perhaps TRBD1 (6 bases). The CDR3 sequence is 15 residues long. Trimming cost V 3 bases and J 6 bases, with 14 bases left between them. Germline assignment: CDR1 SGHTA and CDR2 FQGNSA. The CDR3 DNA is TGTGCCAGCAGCTTTCTGTCCAGGGGTTCCGGGGAGCTGTTTTTT. Its translation is CASSFLSRGSGELFF.

This clonotype was found many times. This beta chain lies outside the target of a library built for alpha chains; its clone size means little. This chain links TRBV2 with TRBJ1-1; perhaps TRBD1 as D (5 bases). The germline gives CDR1 SNHLY, CDR2 FYNNEI. CDR3 size: 14 residues. Trimming stripped 6 bases from V and 5 bases from J, with 16 bases between. CDR3 nucleotides: TGTGCCAGCAGGGGGGTTGGAGTATGGACTGAAGCTTTCTTT. Amino acid sequence: CASRGVGVWTEAFF.

This clonotype showed up many times. In a library made to pick up alpha chains, this beta chain is a stray read with a size that means little. The rearrangement joins TRBV3-1 to TRBJ2-5; D unclear. V lost 2 bases to trimming and J lost 7 bases, with 11 bases between them. CDR3 length: 13 residues. The germline gives CDR1 LGHDT, CDR2 YNNKEL (reference sequence). CDR3 sequence: CASSQRGEGTQYF. The CDR3 DNA reads as TGTGCCAGCAGCCAACGTGGAGAAGGGACCCAGTACTTC.

This clonotype turned up a few times. Being off target in a library aimed at alpha chains, this beta chain has a size of little meaning. V is TRBV7-2 and J is TRBJ2-6; D remains unclear. The CDR3 extends over 15 amino acids. The germline V gene has CDR1 SGHTA and CDR2 FQGNSA. V was cut by 1 base and J by 4 bases, with 8 bases left in between. CDR3 bases: TGTGCCAGCAGCTTAGACCGGCCAGGGGCCAACGTCCTGACTTTC. It specifies CASSLDRPGANVLTF.

The sample holds many counts of this clonotype. This beta chain lies outside the target of a library built for alpha chains; its clone size means little. V usage is TRBV18 and J usage is TRBJ1-3; D ambiguous. The CDR3 loop spans 15 amino acids. The V and J ends lost 2 bases and 0 bases respectively, with 8 bases between them. Per the germline V gene, CDR1 is KGHSH and CDR2 is LQKENI. The CDR3 sequence: CASSPSSYSGNTIYF. For the CDR3, the DNA is TGTGCCAGCTCACCAAGCTCCTACTCTGGAAACACCATATATTTT.

This clonotype was seen repeatedly, ten times or more. Because the library targeted alpha chains, this beta chain is an off-target read whose size means little. The V gene is TRBV20-1, the J gene TRBJ2-3; TRBD1 might be the D (5 bases). Trimming removed 1 base from V and 2 bases from J, with 7 bases in between. CDR3 size: 13 residues. Germline loops: CDR1 DFQATT, CDR2 SNEGSKA (reference sequence). CDR3 in DNA: TGCAGTGCTAGAGGGGGCCTCACAGATACGCAGTATTTT. The encoded protein is CSARGGLTDTQYF.

This clonotype was observed many times. Since the library was made to target alpha chains, this beta chain is a stray read and its abundance is not meaningful. The gene calls are TRBV12-3 or TRBV12-4 and TRBJ2-7; a possible D gene is TRBD1 (5 bases). Between the trimmed V and J ends, which lost 5 bases and 4 bases, there was a span of 18 bases. This CDR3 region has 15 residues. The CDR3 spells CASSPDSRLYYEQYF. DNA of the CDR3: TGTGCCAGCAGTCCCGACAGTAGGTTATATTACGAGCAGTACTTC.